Below are 12 T cell receptor beta chains sequenced from a single sample in a study of graft-versus-host responses after intestinal transplantation. Some clones are missing from TCRdb's copy, which holds only in-frame ones; the method was immunoSEQ multiplex PCR. The sample has under 20,000 clones, 86% seen once; the top ten hold just under 9.5%. Material: PBMCs, obtained approximately 33 weeks after intestinal transplant. The receptors come from a human patient who received an intestinal transplant, so some T cells may come from the graft donor.

This clone was observed once. The chain employs TRBV11-3 and TRBJ1-2; 8 nucleotides agree with TRBD1. V was clipped by 2 bases and J by 8 bases; unmatched bases: 25. The CDR3 sequence is 20 residues long. Germline loops: CDR1 SGHNT, CDR2 YENEEA. The CDR3: CASSLQGAHGTFTPVQGYTF. The CDR3, as DNA: TGTGCCAGCAGCTTACAGGGGGCGCATGGGACCTTTACCCCTGTGCAGGGCTACACCTTC.

The chain uses TRBV2 and TRBJ2-6, with D unresolved. Trimming took off 4 bases at V and 2 bases at J, with 9 bases between the two ends. Germline CDR1 SNHLY, CDR2 FYNNEI. The CDR3 loop spans 15 amino acids. DNA of the CDR3: TGTGCCAGCAGTGGGGATGGGGCTGGGGCCAACGTCCTGACTTTC. Encoded protein: CASSGDGAGANVLTF.

The chain links TRBV6-6 to TRBJ1-2, with D possibly being TRBD1 (5 bases). There are 14 residues in the CDR3. V lost 0 bases and J lost 4, with 9 bases in between. Germline V gives CDR1 MNHNY, CDR2 SVGAGI (reference sequence). In DNA form, the CDR3 reads TGTGCCAGCAGTTACTCGTCAGGGACCTATGGCTACACCTTC. Translating gives CASSYSSGTYGYTF.

This clone was observed a single time. This chain links TRBV30 with TRBJ2-2, with D unclear. Germline V gene data show CDR1 as GTSNPN and CDR2 as SVGIG (reference sequence). Trimming removed 7 bases at V and 5 bases at J, with 14 bases between. This CDR3 contains 13 residues. The CDR3 DNA reads as TGTGCCTCCTCCCCCGGTTGGACCGGGGAGCTGTTTTTT. Translating it yields CASSPGWTGELFF.

V gene TRBV6-5 combines with J gene TRBJ1-1; 8 bases are shared with TRBD1. The CDR3 consists of 13 residues. The V gene end was trimmed by 5 bases and the J gene end by 3 bases; junction bases not matched to a gene: 2. Germline CDR1 is MNHEY and CDR2 is SVGAGI. For the CDR3, the DNA is TGTGCCAGCAGTACACAGGGGGACACTGAAGCTTTCTTT. This gives the protein CASSTQGDTEAFF.

The chain couples TRBV6-6 to TRBJ1-5; D uncertain. V lost 6 bases to trimming and J lost 2 bases, with 11 bases between them. The CDR3 extends over 14 amino acids. Germline-derived CDR1 and CDR2 are MNHNY and SVGAGI (reference sequence). CDR3 protein: CASSLVLGNQPQHF. CDR3 sequence (DNA): TGTGCCAGCAGCCTCGTGTTGGGCAATCAGCCCCAGCATTTT.

The gene calls are TRBV18 and TRBJ1-1, with unresolved D. There are 13 residues in the CDR3. The V and J ends lost 3 bases and 0 bases respectively, with 5 bases between them. Germline CDR1 KGHSH, CDR2 LQKENI. CDR3 protein: CASSPTLNTEAFF. CDR3 coding DNA: TGTGCCAGCTCACCCACCTTGAACACTGAAGCTTTCTTT.

The rearrangement links TRBV5-1 to TRBJ2-5, with TRBD2 matching 9 bases. This CDR3 is built from 14 residues. CDR1 and CDR2 from the germline V gene are SGHRS and YFSETQ. Trimming at V came to 7 bases and at J to 5 bases, leaving 9 bases not matched to a gene. The CDR3 region is CASGSSGGQETQYF. The CDR3 nucleotides are TGCGCCAGCGGAAGTAGCGGGGGCCAGGAGACCCAGTACTTC.

This clone turned up a few times. A single base separates this from a much larger clone, so it may be a read error. The chain uses TRBV5-1 and TRBJ1-2; possible D gene TRBD1, 5 bases. Germline CDR1 is SGHRS and CDR2 is YFSETQ. CDR3 length: 14 residues. Trimming shortened V by 0 bases and J by 7 bases, and 13 bases separated the two germline ends. The CDR3 sequence is CASSLGSGAGGYTF. CDR3 DNA: TGCGCCAGCAGCTTGGGCTCTGGGGCAGGTGGCTACACCTTC.

The chain recombines TRBV27 with TRBJ1-1; the match to TRBD1 covers 7 bases. The CDR3 covers 15 residues. J gave up 5 bases and V 0 bases, and 6 bases lay outside the gene matches. CDR1 is MNHEY, CDR2 SMNVEV, per germline (reference sequence). The CDR3 sequence is CASSLSHRGWTEAFF. Written as DNA, the CDR3 is TGTGCCAGCAGTTTATCCCACAGGGGATGGACTGAAGCTTTCTTT.

This clone appeared many times. CDR3 sequence (DNA): TGCACCAGCAGCCATGAGGGGGGGGACATTCAGTACTTC. It is translated as CTSSHEGGDIQYF. The chain recombines TRBV1 with TRBJ2-4; the DNA was not used to check the table's D call, TRBD2. TRBV1 is reported as a pseudogene. CDR3 length: 13 residues.

The chain is built from TRBV6-4 and TRBJ2-3; D may be TRBD1 or TRBD2 (5 bases each). CDR3 size: 15 residues. Between the trimmed V and J ends, which lost 5 bases and 2 bases, there was a span of 14 bases. Germline CDR1 reads MRHNA; CDR2 reads SNTAGT. In nucleotides, the CDR3 is TGTGCCAGCAGTCTAAGGGACGGACCCACAGATACGCAGTATTTT. This encodes CASSLRDGPTDTQYF.